This TCR beta chain was observed in a study of response to subunit inactivated influenza vaccine. Details on this clonotype: Its target is not known.

TCRdb re-called the RT-PCR reads with MiXCR, one entry per CDR3 protein. The table lists 170,000 or so distinct CDR3 sequences, approximately 12% of them singletons. The CDR3 has 14 residues. Germline V lookup: CDR1 SEHNR, CDR2 FQNEAQ (reference sequence). V lost 5 bases and J 5 bases, leaving 15 bases between the germline ends. Study-wide findings and caveats: The authors proposed limited new T cell recruitment per seasonal influenza vaccination.

The source is a man in his fifties or sixties who received an inactivated influenza vaccine. The chain employs TRBV7-9 and TRBJ2-5, with TRBD2 as a possible D gene (5 bases). This sample comprised CD8+ T cells sorted from PBMCs, obtained less than 30 months after vaccination. The CDR3 DNA reads TGTGCCAGCAGCCCCACCGGGGTATGGGAGACCCAGTACTTC. It translates to CASSPTGVWETQYF.